This TCR beta chain was captured in a study of response to subunit inactivated influenza vaccine (dated by TCRdb to the late 2010s). General notes on the study: Deep quantitative profiling of the T cell receptor repertoire was used in the study to follow responses to a trivalent subunit inactivated influenza vaccine.

The receptor library was made with RT-PCR. TCRdb names Illumina HiSeq 2500 as the instrument used. TCRdb itself trimmed the public reads at Q25 with fastp, ran MiXCR and retained productive beta chains. A single entry per CDR3 protein holds the most common genes and DNA from its merged rows. The sample contains hundreds of thousands of distinct CDR3 sequences, over 11% of them found a single time. 6% to 7% of the sample comes from the top ten. This clonotype was found a few times. The antigen it binds to is not known. Base qualities are missing; no much larger clone stands one base away. Broad study findings and their caveats: The authors proposed that each seasonal influenza vaccination may bring in only a limited number of new T cells.

The clonotype comes from a man in his fifties or sixties who received an inactivated influenza vaccine. Donor details come from another sample of the same person, matched by shared clones. The source material was PBMCs from blood, sampled 14 days before vaccination.

This receptor has the CDR3 CASSRKTGDSYNEQFF. At the DNA level, the sequence is TGTGCCAGCAGTAGAAAGACAGGGGATTCCTACAATGAGCAGTTCTTC. The receptor chain draws on TRBV12-3 or TRBV12-4 and TRBJ2-1, with TRBD1 identical over 8 junction bases. V has 5 bases trimmed and J has 1 base trimmed; junction bases matching no gene number 7. The CDR3 sequence holds 16 residues, the cysteine and phenylalanine included. Solely the CDR3 DNA is kept, with 48 bases framed from the first base.